These 23 T cell receptor beta chains share one sample of origin, sequenced in a study of regulatory T cells in long-lasting Graves disease. Relying on iRepertoire HTBI primers and Arm-PCR of CDR3 regions, the team built TCR beta libraries. TCRdb re-derived calls from the multiplex PCR reads in MiXCR, one entry per CDR3 protein. The sample includes roughly 420,000 distinct CDR3 sequences, roughly 15% of them seen just once. Time point here: newly diagnosed GD, antithyroid drugs for less than 3 months. After RNA was extracted from PBMCs, the TCR library was made from it. The same data also contributed to another study, on T cells in Graves' hyperthyroidism and ophthalmopathy.

Sequenced here: peripheral blood mononuclear cells (PBMCs), sampled at new diagnosis, from a patient treated with antithyroid drugs. The source is a woman aged 18-29 years with Graves disease.

The chain combines TRBV28 with TRBJ1-2; perhaps TRBD1 as D (5 bases). Trimming took 6 bases from V and 5 from J, leaving 16 bases between them. Per the germline V gene, CDR1 is MDHEN and CDR2 is SYDVKM. This CDR3 region has 14 residues. The CDR3 DNA reads as TGTGCCAGCAGGTCGACCGGGACGCATTATGGCTACACCTTC. Translating it yields CASRSTGTHYGYTF.

There are a few counts of this clonotype. Here the CDR3 DNA reads TGCAGTGCTAGAGATCGGACGGGAGGGGCCTACAATGAGCAGTTCTTC. The encoded protein is CSARDRTGGAYNEQFF. This chain links TRBV20-1 with TRBJ2-1; TRBD2 matches 8 bases. The CDR3 is made up of 16 amino acids. CDR1 is DFQATT and CDR2 is SNEGSKA in the germline V gene (reference sequence). V trimming: 0 bases; J trimming: 2 bases; junction bases outside the gene matches: 6.

As concerns this clonotype: Just one base apart from a much larger clone, this may be a read error. V and J are TRBV29-1 and TRBJ2-1, with D tentatively TRBD1 (7 bases). CDR1 and CDR2 from the germline V gene are SQVTM and ANQGSEA. This CDR3 contains 20 residues. In nucleotides, the CDR3 is TGCAGCGTTGATTTACTCGGGGGACAGCAGTCTCACGGGAGTTACAATGAGCCGTTCTTC. Protein sequence: CSVDLLGGQQSHGSYNEPFF.

This clonotype was found many times. The V gene is TRBV27, the J gene TRBJ2-7; 8 positions agree with TRBD2. The CDR3 consists of 17 residues. Trimming removed 1 base from V and 4 bases from J; junction bases left unmatched: 12. Per germline, CDR1 MNHEY and CDR2 SMNVEV (reference sequence). The CDR3 protein is CASSLFGWGTSEYEQYF. In nucleotides, the CDR3 is TGTGCCAGCAGTTTATTTGGTTGGGGGACTAGTGAATACGAGCAGTACTTC.

This clonotype was counted ten times or more. CDR3 in DNA: TGTGCCAGCAGTTTACCCCGGGCTAGCGGGGGCAATGAGCAGTTCTTC. It translates to CASSLPRASGGNEQFF. This chain connects TRBV28 to TRBJ2-1, with TRBD2 matching over 10 bases. CDR1 is MDHEN and CDR2 is SYDVKM in the germline V gene. Unmatched junction bases numbered 7, after V lost 2 bases and J lost 6 bases. This CDR3 spans 16 amino acids. The variable domain in full, with the rest retrieved from reference TRBV28 and TRBJ2-1, is DVKVTQSSRYLVKRTGEKVFLECVQDMDHENMFWYRQDPGLGLRLIYFSYDVKMKEKGDIPEGYSVSREKKERFSLILESASTNQTSMYLCASSLPRASGGNEQFFGPGTRLTVL.

V and J are TRBV6-2 or TRBV6-3 and TRBJ2-3; either TRBD1 or TRBD2 may supply D (5 bases each). V was pared by 2 bases and J by 5 bases, with 11 bases between. Looked up from germline, CDR1 is MNHEY and CDR2 is SVGEGT. CDR3 length: 14 residues. The CDR3 is CASSYGGAVDTQYF. For the CDR3, the DNA is TGTGCCAGCAGTTACGGGGGAGCCGTAGATACGCAGTATTTT.

Ten or more counts support this clonotype. J is TRBJ1-2 and V is TRBV27; no definite D call. V was clipped by 3 bases and J by 6 bases, with 11 bases between them. The CDR3 extends over 13 amino acids. Germline V gene data show CDR1 as MNHEY and CDR2 as SMNVEV (reference sequence). The CDR3, as DNA: TGTGCCAGCAGTTTTGTAGGGAATGATGGCTACACCTTC. It is translated as CASSFVGNDGYTF.

This clonotype was picked up many times. The V and J genes are TRBV5-1 and TRBJ2-7; 8 positions agree with TRBD1. Unmatched junction bases numbered 5, after V lost 4 bases and J lost 2 bases. Germline assignment: CDR1 SGHRS and CDR2 YFSETQ. The CDR3 totals 14 residues. In nucleotides, the CDR3 is TGCGCCAGCAGCATTACAGGGGGAACCTACGAGCAGTACTTC. Amino acid sequence: CASSITGGTYEQYF.

A few counts support this clonotype. The chain is built from TRBV4-3 and TRBJ1-5, with no clear D. Germline V gives CDR1 LGHNA, CDR2 YSLEER. Trimming took 0 bases from V and 3 from J, leaving 9 bases between them. CDR3 size: 15 residues. The CDR3 reads CASSQDPRPNQPQHF. The CDR3 DNA follows: TGCGCCAGCAGCCAAGATCCGCGGCCCAATCAGCCCCAGCATTTT.

Only a few counts were recorded for this clonotype. The V call is TRBV28, the J call TRBJ1-6; D is undetermined. The CDR3 extends over 15 amino acids. V was clipped by 2 bases and J by 12 bases, with 17 bases between them. Germline V gene lookup returns CDR1 MDHEN and CDR2 SYDVKM. The DNA of the CDR3 is TGTGCCAGCAGTTTAGCCAGCCGAGGTGTCAGACCCCTCCACTTT. Translation: CASSLASRGVRPLHF.

In DNA form, the CDR3 reads TGTGCCAGCAGCGTGCGGACAGGGGAAGCCTACGAGCAGTACTTC. This gives the protein CASSVRTGEAYEQYF. J is TRBJ2-7 and V is TRBV9, with TRBD1 matching over 9 bases. Germline assignment: CDR1 SGDLS and CDR2 YYNGEE. The CDR3 runs 15 residues. The ends lost 2 bases at V and 2 bases at J; junction bases unmatched: 5.

This clonotype was detected only a few times. The chain couples TRBV2 to TRBJ2-1; D is possibly TRBD1 (7 bases). The CDR3 length is 14 residues. Germline V gene sequence: CDR1 SNHLY, CDR2 FYNNEI. Trimming pared 9 bases from V and 2 bases from J, leaving 14 bases between. CDR3 loop: CASRGDSPYNEQFF. The CDR3 DNA sequence: TGTGCCAGTAGGGGGGACAGCCCCTACAATGAGCAGTTCTTC.

This clonotype has at least ten counts. The CDR3 reads CASSLFSQETQYF. The CDR3 DNA is TGTGCCAGCAGCTTATTCAGTCAAGAGACCCAGTACTTC. The rearrangement uses TRBV11-1 and TRBJ2-5; no clear D. Germline loops: CDR1 SGHAT, CDR2 FQDESV (reference sequence). The ends were cut back, 2 bases at V and 2 bases at J, with 6 bases in the middle. The CDR3 length is 13 residues.

This clonotype was observed at least ten times. The chain combines TRBV28 with TRBJ2-7, with 7 bases that match TRBD1. Per the germline V gene, CDR1 is MDHEN and CDR2 is SYDVKM. CDR3 length: 14 amino acids. J was trimmed by 2 bases and V by 8 bases; bases with no gene match: 9. CDR3 region: CASFGRDRAYEQYF. The CDR3 DNA reads TGTGCCAGCTTCGGCCGGGACAGAGCCTACGAGCAGTACTTC.

The chain combines TRBV5-1 with TRBJ1-4; weak D call: TRBD1 (5 bases). V lost 3 bases, J lost 8 bases, and 29 bases lay in between. The CDR3 sequence is 19 residues long. Germline V gene lookup returns CDR1 SGHRS and CDR2 YFSETQ. DNA of the CDR3: TGCGCCAGCAGCTCGGGGCTAGATGGCCTGGGTCTCCAGAGCGAAAAACTGTTTTTT. Translating it yields CASSSGLDGLGLQSEKLFF.

As concerns this clonotype: Given a much more abundant clone one base away, this may be a read error. The CDR3 nucleotides read TGTGCCAGCGGTTTGAATGAGCAGTTCTTC. Translation: CASGLNEQFF. This chain links TRBV12-3 or TRBV12-4 with TRBJ2-1, with D hard to call. CDR3 size: 10 residues.

This clonotype has at least ten counts. The genes are TRBV6-5 and TRBJ2-5, with no clear D. Trimming removed 4 bases from V and 0 bases from J, with 9 bases in between. The CDR3 has 14 residues. Germline assignment: CDR1 MNHEY and CDR2 SVGAGI. CDR3 sequence reads: CASSFASYQETQYF. The CDR3 DNA reads TGTGCCAGCAGTTTCGCTTCGTACCAAGAGACCCAGTACTTC.

J is TRBJ2-1 and V is TRBV19; 7 nucleotides match TRBD2. After removal of 3 bases from V and 2 bases from J, the junction contained 4 bases not matched to a gene. CDR1 LNHDA and CDR2 SQIVND come from the germline V gene (reference sequence). The CDR3 is made up of 15 amino acids. The CDR3 loop reads CASSISLATYNEQFF. The CDR3 DNA sequence: TGTGCCAGTAGTATCTCACTAGCGACCTACAATGAGCAGTTCTTC.

In its sample, this clonotype was seen many times. The chain joins TRBV29-1 to TRBJ2-7, with unresolved D. CDR1 and CDR2 (germline): SQVTM, ANQGSEA. Trimming cost V 1 base and J 3 bases, with 13 bases left between them. The CDR3 loop spans 14 amino acids. The CDR3 nucleotides read TGCAGCGTTGAAGTAAGCGACAAGGGCTACGAGCAGTACTTC. Protein: CSVEVSDKGYEQYF.

A few counts support this clonotype. V is TRBV5-1 and J is TRBJ1-2; weak D call: TRBD1 (5 bases). The CDR3 consists of 15 residues. Germline CDR1 and CDR2: SGHRS and YFSETQ. The germline V and J ends were trimmed by 5 bases and 3 bases, with 17 bases remaining between them. This chain's CDR3 is CASSAGDGTDYGYTF. CDR3 sequence (DNA): TGCGCCAGCAGTGCGGGCGATGGGACCGACTATGGCTACACCTTC.

The rearrangement links TRBV28 to TRBJ1-2, with D unclear. V was cut by 7 bases and J by 4 bases, with 19 bases left in between. This CDR3 region has 15 residues. Germline-derived CDR1 and CDR2 are MDHEN and SYDVKM. The CDR3 here is CASIPRRGVGYGYTF. CDR3 DNA: TGTGCCAGCATCCCTAGACGTGGGGTGGGCTATGGCTACACCTTC.

J is TRBJ2-3 and V is TRBV12-3 or TRBV12-4, with a tentative D call TRBD2 (6 bases). The CDR3 is 15 amino acids. Trimming shortened V by 0 bases and J by 6 bases, and 13 bases separated the two germline ends. The CDR3 DNA sequence: TGTGCCAGCAGTTTAGCGGGAGGAGCTCGGGATACGCAGTATTTT. Translating it yields CASSLAGGARDTQYF.

This clonotype was recorded at least ten times. At one boundary the junction diverges from the germline segment, which might be a read error. The rearrangement uses TRBV6-5 and TRBJ2-1, with D possibly being TRBD2 (5 bases). This CDR3 region has 14 residues. Germline CDR1 MNHEY, CDR2 SVGAGI. The CDR3 region has the DNA TGTGCCAGCCGTTACGGAGGTTCCTACAATGAGCAGTTCTTC. It is translated as CASRYGGSYNEQFF.